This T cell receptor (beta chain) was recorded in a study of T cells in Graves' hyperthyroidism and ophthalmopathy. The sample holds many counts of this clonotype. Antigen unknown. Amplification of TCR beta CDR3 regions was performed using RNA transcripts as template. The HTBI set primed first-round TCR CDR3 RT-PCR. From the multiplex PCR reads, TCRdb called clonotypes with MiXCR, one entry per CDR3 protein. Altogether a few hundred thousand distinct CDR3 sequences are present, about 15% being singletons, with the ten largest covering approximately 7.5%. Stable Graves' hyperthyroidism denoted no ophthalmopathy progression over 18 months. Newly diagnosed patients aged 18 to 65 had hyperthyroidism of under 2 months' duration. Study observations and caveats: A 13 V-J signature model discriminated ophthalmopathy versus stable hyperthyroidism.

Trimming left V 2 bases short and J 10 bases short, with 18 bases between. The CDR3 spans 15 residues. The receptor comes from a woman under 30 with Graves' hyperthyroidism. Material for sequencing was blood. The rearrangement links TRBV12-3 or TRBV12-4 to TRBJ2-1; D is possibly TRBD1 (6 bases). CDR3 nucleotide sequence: TGTGCCAGCAGTTTACCCGGTCAGGGGCGCACGGAGCAGTTCTTC. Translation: CASSLPGQGRTEQFF.